These T cell receptor beta chains were read from a single sample in a study of T cell repertoires in cytomegalovirus infection. Their specific antigens are unknown. TCRdb ran MiXCR on the reads and lists one entry per CDR3 protein. The profile shows 700,000 to 850,000 distinct CDR3 sequences, 32% of them singletons. The specimen comprised cultured CD8+ T cells from PBMCs, sampled from culture after CMV antigen stimulation. The receptor source for this set is a human donor in good health (CMV status not recorded). Some clones in this sample may be carry-over from other donors' samples. Each CDR3 is given with its conserved first and last residue. D genes are given only for firm matches. Expanded clones get a size class; other rows say once, few or many, or leave the size out.

CDR3: CASSLGPDVNTQYF
DNA: TGTGCCAGCAGCTTAGGCCCGGACGTGAATACGCAGTATTTT
size: many
V: TRBV7-6
J: TRBJ2-3
D: -

CDR3: CASSLEAAGNQPQHF
DNA: TGTGCCAGCAGCTTAGAAGCTGCGGGCAATCAGCCCCAGCATTTT
size: few
V: TRBV7-8
J: TRBJ1-5
D: -

CDR3: CASSLTSGTSYEQYF
DNA: TGTGCCAGCAGCCTTACTAGCGGGACCTCCTACGAGCAGTACTTC
size: few
V: TRBV12-3/TRBV12-4
J: TRBJ2-7
D: TRBD2

CDR3: CSVEARAGADYGYTF
DNA: TGCAGCGTTGAAGCCCGCGCAGGGGCTGACTATGGCTACACCTTC
size: -
V: TRBV29-1
J: TRBJ1-2
D: -

CDR3: CASREFSYNEQFF
DNA: TGTGCCAGCAGGGAGTTCTCCTACAATGAGCAGTTCTTC
size: -
V: TRBV6-2/TRBV6-3
J: TRBJ2-1
D: -

CDR3: CASTSGQGASETQYF
DNA: TGTGCCAGCACCTCGGGACAGGGGGCGTCGGAGACCCAGTACTTC
size: -
V: TRBV6-2/TRBV6-3
J: TRBJ2-5
D: TRBD1

CDR3: CASSRKGQLDTEAFF
DNA: TGTGCCAGCAGCCGAAAGGGACAGCTAGACACTGAAGCTTTCTTT
size: many
V: TRBV7-9
J: TRBJ1-1
D: TRBD1

CDR3: CASSLFGQETQYF
DNA: TGTGCCAGCAGTCTCTTTGGGCAAGAGACCCAGTACTTC
size: -
V: TRBV6-2/TRBV6-3
J: TRBJ2-5
D: -

CDR3: CASSIGPTGSHEQYF
DNA: TGTGCCAGTAGTATAGGTCCTACAGGGAGCCACGAGCAGTACTTC
size: -
V: TRBV19
J: TRBJ2-7
D: -

CDR3: CASSQSSGTEAFF
DNA: TGTGCCAGCAGCCAGAGCAGCGGGACTGAAGCTTTCTTT
size: -
V: TRBV12-3/TRBV12-4
J: TRBJ1-1
D: -

CDR3: CASSLVVGGAKPQHF
DNA: TGTGCCAGCAGCTTAGTGGTCGGGGGCGCTAAGCCCCAGCATTTT
size: -
V: TRBV11-3
J: TRBJ1-5
D: -

CDR3: CASSLRGDWQETQYF
DNA: TGTGCCAGCAGCTTAAGGGGGGACTGGCAAGAGACCCAGTACTTC
size: -
V: TRBV9
J: TRBJ2-5
D: -

CDR3: CASSIKLAKNIQYF
DNA: TGTGCCAGCAGTATAAAACTAGCCAAAAACATTCAGTACTTC
size: -
V: TRBV2
J: TRBJ2-4
D: -

CDR3: CASSFDRGRTEAFF
DNA: TGTGCCAGTAGTTTTGACAGGGGGCGAACTGAAGCTTTCTTT
size: few
V: TRBV19
J: TRBJ1-1
D: TRBD1

CDR3: CAIGLAGAPTKAYNEQFF
DNA: TGTGCCATCGGACTAGCGGGGGCCCCCACTAAGGCCTACAATGAGCAGTTCTTC
size: -
V: TRBV10-3
J: TRBJ2-1
D: TRBD2

CDR3: CASSQWASEYNEQFF
DNA: TGCGCCAGCAGCCAGTGGGCTAGCGAGTACAATGAGCAGTTCTTC
size: few
V: TRBV4-1
J: TRBJ2-1
D: -

CDR3: CASSYSGHTYNEQFF
DNA: TGTGCCAGCAGTTACTCGGGACACACGTACAATGAGCAGTTCTTC
size: few
V: TRBV6-2/TRBV6-3
J: TRBJ2-1
D: -

CDR3: CASSGTFSHTEAFF
DNA: TGTGCCAGCAGTGGGACGTTTTCGCACACTGAAGCTTTCTTT
size: -
V: TRBV6-5
J: TRBJ1-1
D: -

CDR3: CASSSPGLAGGETQYF
DNA: TGTGCCAGCAGCTCCCCAGGACTAGCGGGGGGTGAGACCCAGTACTTC
size: -
V: TRBV7-9
J: TRBJ2-5
D: TRBD2

CDR3: CASSYRDEVNQPQHF
DNA: TGTGCCAGCAGTTACAGGGATGAGGTCAATCAGCCCCAGCATTTT
size: -
V: TRBV6-6
J: TRBJ1-5
D: -

CDR3: CASSYSILDTQYF
DNA: TGTGCCAGCAGTTACTCGATTTTGGATACGCAGTATTTT
size: few
V: TRBV6-6
J: TRBJ2-3
D: -

CDR3: CASSPIPGTSGGGEQFF
DNA: TGTGCCAGCAGTCCAATCCCCGGGACTAGCGGGGGGGGTGAGCAGTTCTTC
size: few
V: TRBV28
J: TRBJ2-1
D: TRBD2